The 29 T cell receptor beta chains below were found in one sample sequenced in a study of blood T cells in healthy people across ages. Combining a sample-barcoded 5' primer with a J-beta primer mix, a second PCR ran for about 7 to 11 cycles. MiXCR, applied by TCRdb to the 5' RACE reads, yields one record per CDR3 protein. Altogether 800,000 to 900,000 distinct CDR3 sequences are present, around 68% being singletons, with the ten largest covering roughly 26%. Sequencing was done on a sample of blood. These receptor sequences come from a man aged 25 to 40 in good health.

The rearrangement uses TRBV12-3 or TRBV12-4 and TRBJ2-2, with TRBD2 matching 12 bases. The CDR3 is 16 residues long. The trim removed 5 bases at V and 5 bases at J, leaving 6 bases unmatched. Here the CDR3 reads CASSILGTSGTGELFF. The DNA of the CDR3 is TGTGCCAGCAGTATCCTCGGGACTAGCGGGACCGGGGAGCTGTTTTTT.

This clonotype has only a few counts. The chain links TRBV12-3 or TRBV12-4 to TRBJ2-7; no firm D call. Trimming left V 6 bases short and J 0 bases short, with 12 bases between. This CDR3 spans 14 amino acids. The CDR3 reads CASRPAENSYEQYF. The CDR3 bases are TGTGCCAGCAGACCGGCGGAAAACTCCTACGAGCAGTACTTC.

The chain combines TRBV29-1 with TRBJ1-2; D might be TRBD1 (5 bases). Trimming left V 2 bases short and J 8 bases short, with 15 bases between. From germline, CDR1 is SQVTM and CDR2 ANQGSEA. This CDR3 has 13 amino acids. As DNA, the CDR3 is TGCAGCGTTGAATGGGCAGAAGGACAAGGCTACACCTTC. Translating it yields CSVEWAEGQGYTF.

This chain connects TRBV7-2 to TRBJ2-3; 8 positions agree with TRBD1. The CDR3 length is 14 residues. Trimming cost V 7 bases and J 6 bases; bases outside gene matches: 9. Germline values: CDR1 SGHTA, CDR2 FQGNSA. The CDR3 protein is CASTPTGVGDTQYF. As DNA, the CDR3 is TGTGCCAGCACCCCGACAGGGGTGGGCGATACGCAGTATTTT. The complete variable domain, with remaining parts taken from reference TRBV7-2 and TRBJ2-3, reads GAGVSQSPSNKVTEKGKDVELRCDPISGHTALYWYRQSLGQGLEFLIYFQGNSAPDKSGLPSDRFSAERTGGSVSTLTIQRTQQEDSAVYLCASTPTGVGDTQYFGPGTRLTVL.

The CDR3 nucleotides are TGTGCCAGCAGTATGACGGGGGAAGGCACAGATACGCAGTATTTT. Its translation: CASSMTGEGTDTQYF. The gene calls are TRBV6-4 and TRBJ2-3, with D possibly TRBD2 on 6 matching bases. Trimming cost V 5 bases and J 1 base, with 13 bases left between them. CDR3 length equals 15 residues. Germline V lookup: CDR1 MRHNA, CDR2 SNTAGT.

The V and J genes are TRBV7-2 and TRBJ1-6; TRBD1 agrees at 7 bases. The CDR3 spans 16 residues. The J segment lost 4 bases and the V segment lost 6 bases, leaving 9 bases of the junction unmatched. CDR1 is SGHTA, CDR2 FQGNSA, per germline. CDR3 amino acids: CASRQGGALYNSPLHF. CDR3 nucleotides: TGTGCCAGCAGGCAAGGGGGCGCGTTGTATAATTCACCCCTCCACTTT. The complete variable domain, with remaining parts taken from reference TRBV7-2 and TRBJ1-6, reads GAGVSQSPSNKVTEKGKDVELRCDPISGHTALYWYRQSLGQGLEFLIYFQGNSAPDKSGLPSDRFSAERTGGSVSTLTIQRTQQEDSAVYLCASRQGGALYNSPLHFGNGTRLTVT.

The chain carries TRBV28 and TRBJ2-7, with TRBD2 matching 7 bases. Germline CDR1 MDHEN, CDR2 SYDVKM. This CDR3 contains 15 residues. The V segment lost 3 bases and the J segment 3 bases; nucleotides outside the gene matches: 8. The DNA of the CDR3 is TGTGCCAGCAGTTTCCGTCGGGACTATAACTACGAGCAGTACTTC. Its translation: CASSFRRDYNYEQYF.

This chain uses TRBV27 with TRBJ2-2; D may be TRBD1 (6 bases). V was pared by 5 bases and J by 4 bases, with 14 bases between. Looked up from germline, CDR1 is MNHEY and CDR2 is SMNVEV (reference sequence). The length of the CDR3 is 15 residues. The CDR3 DNA sequence: TGTGCCAGCAGTCTGCGGCAGGGGCCCACCGGGGAGCTGTTTTTT. This codes for CASSLRQGPTGELFF.

This clonotype occurred a few times. The rearrangement links TRBV13 to TRBJ2-2; D is undetermined. V lost 2 bases and J 8 bases, leaving 9 bases between the germline ends. Germline V gives CDR1 PRHDT, CDR2 FYEKMQ (reference sequence). The CDR3 sequence is 13 residues long. Here the CDR3 reads CASSLSVEGELFF. The CDR3 DNA sequence: TGTGCCAGCAGCTTATCGGTGGAAGGGGAGCTGTTTTTT.

The chain employs TRBV5-6 and TRBJ2-3, with a tentative D call TRBD1 (6 bases). Deletions cut 7 bases from V and 1 base from J, with 16 bases between. CDR1 and CDR2 from the germline V gene are SGHDT and YYEEEE. This CDR3 region has 15 residues. The DNA for the CDR3 is TGTGCCAGCGTCAAAGGACAGCCCCGCACAGATACGCAGTATTTT. Amino acids: CASVKGQPRTDTQYF. Based on the CDR3 plus reference TRBV5-6 and TRBJ2-3, the full variable domain is DAGVTQSPTHLIKTRGQQVTLRCSPKSGHDTVSWYQQALGQGPQFIFQYYEEEERQRGNFPDRFSGHQFPNYSSELNVNALLLGDSALYLCASVKGQPRTDTQYFGPGTRLTVL.

This chain links TRBV5-1 with TRBJ1-4, with D tentatively TRBD1 (5 bases). This CDR3 contains 13 residues. V gave up 5 bases and J gave up 7 bases, with 12 bases separating them. Per the germline V gene, CDR1 is SGHRS and CDR2 is YFSETQ. CDR3 in amino acids: CASSPRDLEKLFF. DNA of the CDR3: TGCGCCAGCAGTCCCCGGGACCTTGAAAAACTGTTTTTT.

J is TRBJ2-5 and V is TRBV20-1, with D unresolved. The DNA end is a closer match to TRBJ2-7, so the J assignment may be wrong. Germline loops: CDR1 DFQATT, CDR2 SNEGSKA (reference sequence). The CDR3 runs to 12 residues. CDR3 nucleotides: TGCAGCGCTCGACAAGGCCTCTACGAGCAGTACTTC. Amino acid sequence: CSARQGLYEQYF.

The chain couples TRBV28 to TRBJ2-5, with D tentatively TRBD2 (6 bases). The germline V gene has CDR1 MDHEN and CDR2 SYDVKM. V lost 6 bases and J 11 bases, leaving 19 bases between the germline ends. This CDR3 has 13 residues. The CDR3 region has the DNA TGTGCCAGCAGGTCGACTGGGGAACGGGAGCAGTACTTC. This encodes CASRSTGEREQYF. The variable domain in full, completed from reference TRBV28 and TRBJ2-5, reads DVKVTQSSRYLVKRTGEKVFLECVQDMDHENMFWYRQDPGLGLRLIYFSYDVKMKEKGDIPEGYSVSREKKERFSLILESASTNQTSMYLCASRSTGEREQYFGPGTRLLVL.

The rearrangement joins TRBV14 to TRBJ2-1, with TRBD1 identical over 7 bases. V dropped 3 bases and J dropped 3; count of bases not matched to a gene: 5. This CDR3 has 15 amino acids. Germline-derived CDR1 and CDR2 are SGHDN and FVKESK. DNA for the CDR3: TGTGCCAGCAGCCAGCGACAGGGTTTCTACAATGAGCAGTTCTTC. As protein: CASSQRQGFYNEQFF.

The chain links TRBV4-2 to TRBJ2-6; TRBD2 is a possible D gene (5 bases). V shed 3 bases and J shed 0 bases, with 12 bases lying between them. Looked up from germline, CDR1 is LGHNA and CDR2 is YNFKEQ. This CDR3 is built from 17 residues. The CDR3: CASSQERGNSGANVLTF. CDR3 DNA: TGTGCCAGCAGCCAGGAACGGGGAAACTCTGGGGCCAACGTCCTGACTTTC.

The chain recombines TRBV28 with TRBJ2-5; D is unclear. The V gene lost 3 bases and the J gene lost 11 bases, with 10 bases spanning the gap. The CDR3 extends over 11 amino acids. Germline V lookup: CDR1 MDHEN, CDR2 SYDVKM. The CDR3 nucleotides are TGTGCCAGCAGTTTGGCAGCCACGCAGTACTTC. Protein: CASSLAATQYF.

The V gene is TRBV25-1, the J gene TRBJ1-2; D remains unclear. The ends were cut back, 1 base at V and 2 bases at J, with 8 bases in the middle. The CDR3 is 14 residues long. Germline CDR1 reads MGHDK; CDR2 reads SYGVNS. The chain's CDR3 is CASSEFGRNYGYTF. The CDR3, as DNA: TGTGCCAGCAGTGAATTTGGAAGAAACTATGGCTACACCTTC.

V is TRBV6-5 and J is TRBJ2-3; tentative D call: TRBD1 (7 bases). The CDR3 consists of 14 residues. Trimming cost V 0 bases and J 12 bases, with 16 bases left between them. Germline values: CDR1 MNHEY, CDR2 SVGAGI. CDR3 protein: CASSYSLRGANQYF. For the CDR3, the DNA is TGTGCCAGCAGTTACTCCCTCAGGGGGGCCAACCAGTATTTT.

The V call is TRBV6-6, the J call TRBJ1-2; D is uncertain. CDR1 and CDR2 (germline): MNHNY, SVGAGI (reference sequence). Trimming cost V 2 bases and J 8 bases, with 9 bases left between them. The CDR3 sequence is 12 residues long. The CDR3 spells CASSYGPSGYTF. The CDR3 region has the DNA TGTGCCAGCAGTTACGGACCTTCAGGCTACACCTTC.

The chain carries TRBV7-9 and TRBJ2-1; D gene uncertain. Trimming shortened V by 6 bases and J by 10 bases, and 19 bases separated the two germline ends. Germline CDR1 SEHNR, CDR2 FQNEAQ (reference sequence). The CDR3 runs to 14 residues. CDR3 loop: CASSQQTELGEQFF. The CDR3 nucleotides read TGTGCCAGCAGTCAACAAACGGAATTGGGGGAGCAGTTCTTC.

The chain joins TRBV29-1 to TRBJ2-2, with 8 nucleotides matching TRBD2. Germline V CDR1 and CDR2: SQVTM, ANQGSEA. V shed 2 bases, J shed 0 bases, and the junction held 2 bases outside the gene matches. CDR3 length: 15 residues. The CDR3 DNA reads TGCAGCGTTGAAAGGCGGGGGGCGAACACCGGGGAGCTGTTTTTT. Its protein is CSVERRGANTGELFF.

A few counts support this clonotype. The chain has TRBV28 and TRBJ2-7, with D possibly TRBD2 on 5 matching bases. The CDR3 covers 16 residues. Per germline, CDR1 MDHEN and CDR2 SYDVKM. Deletions cut 5 bases from V and 0 bases from J, with 17 bases between. The CDR3 region is CASSLTPGFSSYEQYF. The CDR3 DNA reads TGTGCCAGCAGTCTCACCCCGGGATTCAGCTCCTACGAGCAGTACTTC.

The rearrangement uses TRBV28 and TRBJ2-1; D remains ambiguous. The CDR3 contains 12 residues. Germline CDR1 MDHEN, CDR2 SYDVKM. Trimming took off 3 bases at V and 10 bases at J, with 10 bases between the two ends. CDR3 loop: CASSFGYYEQFF. DNA of the CDR3: TGTGCCAGCAGTTTTGGGTACTACGAGCAGTTCTTC.

The chain employs TRBV29-1 and TRBJ2-7; a weak D match, TRBD2 (5 bases). Germline V gives CDR1 SQVTM, CDR2 ANQGSEA. Trimming cost V 5 bases and J 2 bases, with 7 bases left between them. The CDR3 has 11 residues. CDR3: CSVRRAYEQYF. In nucleotides, the CDR3 is TGCAGCGTTCGGCGGGCCTACGAGCAGTACTTC.

The count of this clonotype is one. The rearrangement uses TRBV9 and TRBJ1-2; D may be TRBD1 (5 bases). The length of the CDR3 is 14 residues. Trimming took 0 bases from V and 8 from J, leaving 14 bases between them. The V gene's germline CDR1 is SGDLS and CDR2 YYNGEE. The CDR3 protein is CASSVDQGKSGYTF. CDR3 nucleotide sequence: TGTGCCAGCAGCGTAGACCAGGGAAAAAGCGGCTACACCTTC.

The V and J genes are TRBV12-3 or TRBV12-4 and TRBJ1-1, with TRBD1 as a possible D gene (5 bases). Trimming cost V 5 bases and J 1 base, with 8 bases left between them. The CDR3 extends over 13 amino acids. DNA of the CDR3: TGTGCCAGCAGTGAGCAGGGGAACACTGAAGCTTTCTTT. This sequence encodes CASSEQGNTEAFF.

The genes are TRBV20-1 and TRBJ2-5; TRBD1 matches at 7 bases. The ends lost 2 bases at V and 4 bases at J; junction bases unmatched: 4. The CDR3 is 13 amino acids. CDR1 and CDR2 (germline): DFQATT, SNEGSKA (reference sequence). The CDR3 DNA sequence: TGCAGTGCTAGACCGACAGGGCCAGAGACCCAGTACTTC. Protein product: CSARPTGPETQYF.

The chain recombines TRBV4-3 with TRBJ2-7; unclear D gene. This CDR3 has 13 amino acids. Trimming took 1 base from V and 7 from J, leaving 11 bases between them. The germline CDR1 and CDR2 sequences are LGHNA and YSLEER. The CDR3 nucleotides read TGCGCCAGCAGCCAAGGGGCATACAATGAGCAGTACTTC. Protein product: CASSQGAYNEQYF.

The chain joins TRBV27 to TRBJ2-1, with D possibly being TRBD1 or TRBD2 (5 bases each). The germline V gene has CDR1 MNHEY and CDR2 SMNVEV (reference sequence). With 5 bases removed from V and 7 bases from J, the gap between germline ends came to 18 bases. The CDR3 covers 15 residues. Written as DNA, the CDR3 is TGTGCCAGCAGTAACCCGGGACCTCTAATAAATGAGCAGTTCTTC. It encodes CASSNPGPLINEQFF.